The 18 T cell receptor beta chains below all came from one sample that was sequenced in a study of T cells after yellow fever vaccination. Each CDR3 protein is one row after TCRdb ran MiXCR on the 5' RACE reads. The sample consists of 30,000 to 35,000 distinct CDR3 sequences, less than 8% of them appearing once. Specimen: PBMCs, either bulk or a sorted T-cell subset (CD4+, CD8+, memory, or dextramer-sorted; not recorded which), collected on the day of the first yellow fever vaccination. The receptors stem from a man between 18 and 29 years old who received the YFV17D yellow fever vaccine.

Regarding this clonotype: This sequence may be a read error, since a much larger clone differs from it by one base. The chain links TRBV7-6 to TRBJ1-6, with 8 bases that match TRBD1. J gave up 7 bases and V 2 bases, and 4 bases lay outside the gene matches. The CDR3 runs to 15 residues. Germline V lookup: CDR1 SGHVS, CDR2 FNYEAQ. The CDR3: CASSLQDRDNSPLHF. CDR3 bases: TGTGCCAGCAGCTTACAGGACAGGGACAATTCACCCCTCCACTTT. Complete variable domain (other parts from reference TRBV7-6 and TRBJ1-6): GAGVSQSPRYKVTKRGQDVALRCDPISGHVSLYWYRQALGQGPEFLTYFNYEAQQDKSGLPNDRFSAERPEGSISTLTIQRTEQRDSAMYRCASSLQDRDNSPLHFGNGTRLTVT.

This clonotype was observed at least ten times. The chain joins TRBV20-1 to TRBJ2-3; 9 nucleotides agree with TRBD1. After removal of 5 bases from V and 2 bases from J, the junction contained 5 bases not matched to a gene. There are 14 residues in the CDR3. Germline CDR1 is DFQATT and CDR2 is SNEGSKA (reference sequence). CDR3 in DNA: TGCAGTGCTTTGACAGGGGGATTCACAGATACGCAGTATTTT. This gives the protein CSALTGGFTDTQYF.

The chain is built from TRBV7-2 and TRBJ1-5, with D tentatively TRBD1 (5 bases). The CDR3 totals 13 residues. V was cut by 6 bases and J by 5 bases, with 11 bases left in between. Germline CDR1 and CDR2: SGHTA and FQGNSA. The CDR3 loop reads CASSSRGDQPQHF. The CDR3 nucleotides are TGTGCCAGCAGTTCAAGGGGTGATCAGCCCCAGCATTTT.

This clonotype was counted only a few times. CDR3 sequence: CASSLVGSPVETQYF. The CDR3 DNA reads TGTGCCAGCAGCTTAGTGGGCAGTCCAGTAGAGACCCAGTACTTC. This chain joins TRBV7-9 and TRBJ2-5; unclear D gene. Germline CDR1 SEHNR, CDR2 FQNEAQ (reference sequence). Between the trimmed V and J ends, which lost 1 base and 4 bases, there was a span of 13 bases. The length of the CDR3 is 15 residues.

This clonotype was observed at least ten times. The chain carries TRBV6-2 or TRBV6-3 and TRBJ1-5; D may be TRBD1 (6 bases). CDR3 length: 14 residues. Germline V gives CDR1 MNHEY, CDR2 SVGEGT. With 5 bases removed from V and 4 bases from J, the gap between germline ends came to 12 bases. The CDR3 is CASSHLDRNQPQHF. CDR3 DNA sequence: TGTGCCAGCAGTCACTTGGACAGAAATCAGCCCCAGCATTTT.

In its sample, this clonotype was seen many times. The V gene is TRBV20-1, the J gene TRBJ2-3, with TRBD2 identical over 11 bases. The CDR3 length is 15 residues. The germline V gene encodes CDR1 DFQATT and CDR2 SNEGSKA (reference sequence). Trimming at V came to 1 base and at J to 4 bases, leaving 4 bases not matched to a gene. CDR3: CSARVGTSGSDTQYF. CDR3 nucleotides: TGCAGTGCTAGAGTTGGGACTAGCGGATCAGATACGCAGTATTTT.

This clonotype has at least ten counts. The CDR3 spells CASSSGPLTDTQYF. The CDR3 bases are TGTGCCAGCAGCTCGGGACCACTCACAGATACGCAGTATTTT. The V call is TRBV5-5, the J call TRBJ2-3, with D perhaps matching TRBD1 or TRBD2 (5 bases each). Trimming cost V 3 bases and J 2 bases, with 10 bases left between them. Per germline, CDR1 SGHKS and CDR2 YYEKEE (reference sequence). This CDR3 comprises 14 residues.

This clonotype occurred many times. The chain couples TRBV2 to TRBJ2-7; D unresolved. Germline V gene sequence: CDR1 SNHLY, CDR2 FYNNEI. V lost 2 bases and J lost 7, with 9 bases in between. The CDR3 spans 12 residues. The CDR3 region has the DNA TGTGCCAGCAGTGAAACGGAGTATGAGCAGTACGTC. This encodes CASSETEYEQYV.

The gene calls are TRBV4-1 and TRBJ1-5; D is possibly TRBD1 (5 bases). Trimming stripped 1 base from V and 2 bases from J, with 9 bases between. Germline values: CDR1 MGHRA, CDR2 YSYEKL. This CDR3 has 15 residues. CDR3 loop: CASSQVGGRNQPQHF. The CDR3 DNA follows: TGCGCCAGCAGCCAAGTTGGGGGTCGCAATCAGCCCCAGCATTTT.

This clonotype was observed many times. The rearrangement links TRBV7-9 to TRBJ2-3; D is possibly TRBD1 (6 bases). V lost 6 bases to trimming and J lost 4 bases, with 20 bases between them. Germline CDR1 is SEHNR and CDR2 is FQNEAQ (reference sequence). This CDR3 has 16 residues. CDR3 amino acids: CASRAKRQGNADTQYF. CDR3 coding DNA: TGTGCCAGCAGGGCGAAAAGGCAGGGGAATGCAGATACGCAGTATTTT.

At least ten counts were recorded for this clonotype. The rearrangement joins TRBV7-2 to TRBJ1-2; 10 nucleotides match TRBD1. Losses at the gene ends were 6 bases for V and 7 bases for J; bases not matched to a gene: 8. CDR3 size: 14 residues. The germline gives CDR1 SGHTA, CDR2 FQGNSA. CDR3 protein: CASRKWTGGTGYTF. CDR3 in DNA: TGTGCCAGCAGAAAATGGACAGGGGGAACTGGCTACACCTTC.

The table lists this clonotype with many counts. The chain couples TRBV12-3 or TRBV12-4 to TRBJ2-3; a possible D gene is TRBD2 (6 bases). The CDR3 is made up of 17 amino acids. V dropped 0 bases and J dropped 5 bases, with 18 bases sitting between them. Here the CDR3 DNA reads TGTGCCAGCAGTTTAGCGTATTTAGAATCGGAGGGAGATACGCAGTATTTT. Protein: CASSLAYLESEGDTQYF.

This chain joins TRBV7-3 and TRBJ1-1, with a weak D call TRBD1 (5 bases). Germline CDR1 SGHTA, CDR2 FQGTGA. The V end lost 3 bases, the J end lost 2 bases, and 10 bases lay between the germline ends. The CDR3 is made up of 14 amino acids. Written as DNA, the CDR3 is TGTGCCAGCAGCTTGGGGGTATCCAACACTGAAGCTTTCTTT. It yields the protein CASSLGVSNTEAFF.

This clonotype was detected many times. The chain combines TRBV6-1 with TRBJ2-2, with 9 bases matching TRBD2. The CDR3 runs to 15 residues. The germline CDR1 and CDR2 sequences are MNHNS and SASEGT. Unmatched junction bases numbered 2, after V lost 3 bases and J lost 3 bases. In DNA form, the CDR3 reads TGTGCCAGCAGTGACAGCGGGGGGTACACCGGGGAGCTGTTTTTT. This codes for CASSDSGGYTGELFF.

At least ten counts were recorded for this clonotype. The gene calls are TRBV21-1 and TRBJ2-6. TRBV21-1 is a pseudogene segment. The CDR3 is 17 residues long. CDR3 amino acids: CASPLVDRRSGANVLTF. The CDR3 nucleotides read TGTGCCAGCCCACTCGTTGACAGACGGTCTGGGGCCAACGTCCTGACTTTC.

This clonotype was picked up a small number of times. The chain combines TRBV7-2 with TRBJ2-1; TRBD1 matches at 7 bases. Germline lookup yields CDR1 SGHTA and CDR2 FQGNSA. The CDR3 has 14 residues. V was pared by 3 bases and J by 12 bases, with 11 bases of the junction left unmatched. The CDR3 DNA reads as TGTGCCAGCAGCTTGGTTTACGACAGGGAAGGGCAGTTCTTC. Translated: CASSLVYDREGQFF.

In its sample, this clonotype was seen many times. The rearrangement joins TRBV7-6 to TRBJ1-6; no definite D call. The CDR3 covers 13 residues. Germline CDR1 and CDR2: SGHVS and FNYEAQ. Trimming pared 0 bases from V and 8 bases from J, leaving 5 bases between. CDR3 region: CASSLASDSPLHF. CDR3 nucleotide sequence: TGTGCCAGCAGCTTAGCGTCAGATTCACCCCTCCACTTT.

The table lists this clonotype with many counts. The chain combines TRBV4-2 with TRBJ2-5, with 8 positions matching TRBD1. The CDR3 consists of 16 residues. Germline V CDR1 and CDR2: LGHNA, YNFKEQ. The ends lost 0 bases at V and 2 bases at J; junction bases unmatched: 5. The CDR3 sequence is CASSQDGQGGQETQYF. The CDR3 nucleotides are TGTGCCAGCAGCCAAGATGGACAGGGCGGACAAGAGACCCAGTACTTC.